This entry concerns a single T cell receptor (beta chain). This may arise from a read error, as a much more abundant clone is one base away. The record originates from a study of blood T cells in healthy people across ages. Germline loops: CDR1 MDHEN, CDR2 SYDVKM. The CDR3 spans 15 residues. V lost 6 bases, J lost 2 bases, and 17 bases lay in between. Primers used in a second PCR of roughly 6 to 11 cycles were a sample-barcoded 5' primer and a J-beta primer mix. Every cDNA molecule bore a tag from a template-switch adaptor containing 12 random nucleotides. TCRdb re-analysed the 5' RACE reads in MiXCR, keeping a single row per CDR3 protein. This table has around 870,000 distinct CDR3 sequences, about 30% appearing once.

Sequenced material: blood. This sequence was found in a woman aged 80 or over in good health. The chain uses TRBV28 and TRBJ2-7; a possible D gene is TRBD2 (6 bases). CDR3 amino acids: CASSFALARAYEQYF. The CDR3 DNA reads TGTGCCAGCAGCTTTGCCCTAGCGAGGGCCTACGAGCAGTACTTC. The variable domain in full, with the rest retrieved from reference TRBV28 and TRBJ2-7, is DVKVTQSSRYLVKRTGEKVFLECVQDMDHENMFWYRQDPGLGLRLIYFSYDVKMKEKGDIPEGYSVSREKKERFSLILESASTNQTSMYLCASSFALARAYEQYFGPGTRLTVT.